This T cell receptor (beta chain) was documented in a study of T cells in Graves' hyperthyroidism and ophthalmopathy. Turning to the study itself: Blood from the periphery was taken at initial diagnosis, before any treatment.

Graves' hyperthyroidism was deemed stable absent ophthalmopathy progression within 18 months. Investigators excluded patients with uncontrolled infection, other autoimmune disease, pregnancy or lactation. Each diagnosis was grounded in clinical symptoms, serum thyroxine and TRAb, thyroid ultrasound, and orbital computed tomography. This clonotype was seen at least ten times. RNA transcripts provided the source from which TCR beta CDR3 regions were amplified. During a first-round RT-PCR of the TCR CDR3, the HTBI primer set was used. TCRdb itself ran the multiplex PCR reads through MiXCR, one entry per CDR3 protein. The table lists more than 650,000 distinct CDR3 sequences, less than 15% of them singletons, with about 10% in the top ten. This CDR3 contains 13 residues. The V gene lost 5 bases and the J gene lost 4 bases, with 10 bases spanning the gap.

This TCR was recovered from a woman between 18 and 29 years old with Graves' hyperthyroidism. Sequencing used blood. The rearrangement links TRBV12-3 or TRBV12-4 to TRBJ2-3; D perhaps matches TRBD2 (6 bases). The CDR3 DNA reads as TGTGCCAGCAGTAAGGGACTCCCAGATACGCAGTATTTT. Translated: CASSKGLPDTQYF.